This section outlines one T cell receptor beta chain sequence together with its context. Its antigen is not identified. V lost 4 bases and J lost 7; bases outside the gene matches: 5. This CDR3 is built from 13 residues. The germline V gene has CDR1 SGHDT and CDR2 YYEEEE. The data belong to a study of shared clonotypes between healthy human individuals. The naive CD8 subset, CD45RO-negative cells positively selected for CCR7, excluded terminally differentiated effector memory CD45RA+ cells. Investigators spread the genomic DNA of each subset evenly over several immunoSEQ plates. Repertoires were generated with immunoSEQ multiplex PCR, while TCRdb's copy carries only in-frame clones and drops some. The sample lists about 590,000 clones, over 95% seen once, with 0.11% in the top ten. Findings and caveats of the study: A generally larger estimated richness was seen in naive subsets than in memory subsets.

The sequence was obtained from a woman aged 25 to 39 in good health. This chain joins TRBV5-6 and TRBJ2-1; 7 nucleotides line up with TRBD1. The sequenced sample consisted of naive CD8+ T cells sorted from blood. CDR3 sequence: CASSPGTVNEQFF. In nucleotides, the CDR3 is TGTGCCAGCAGCCCCGGGACAGTTAATGAGCAGTTCTTC.